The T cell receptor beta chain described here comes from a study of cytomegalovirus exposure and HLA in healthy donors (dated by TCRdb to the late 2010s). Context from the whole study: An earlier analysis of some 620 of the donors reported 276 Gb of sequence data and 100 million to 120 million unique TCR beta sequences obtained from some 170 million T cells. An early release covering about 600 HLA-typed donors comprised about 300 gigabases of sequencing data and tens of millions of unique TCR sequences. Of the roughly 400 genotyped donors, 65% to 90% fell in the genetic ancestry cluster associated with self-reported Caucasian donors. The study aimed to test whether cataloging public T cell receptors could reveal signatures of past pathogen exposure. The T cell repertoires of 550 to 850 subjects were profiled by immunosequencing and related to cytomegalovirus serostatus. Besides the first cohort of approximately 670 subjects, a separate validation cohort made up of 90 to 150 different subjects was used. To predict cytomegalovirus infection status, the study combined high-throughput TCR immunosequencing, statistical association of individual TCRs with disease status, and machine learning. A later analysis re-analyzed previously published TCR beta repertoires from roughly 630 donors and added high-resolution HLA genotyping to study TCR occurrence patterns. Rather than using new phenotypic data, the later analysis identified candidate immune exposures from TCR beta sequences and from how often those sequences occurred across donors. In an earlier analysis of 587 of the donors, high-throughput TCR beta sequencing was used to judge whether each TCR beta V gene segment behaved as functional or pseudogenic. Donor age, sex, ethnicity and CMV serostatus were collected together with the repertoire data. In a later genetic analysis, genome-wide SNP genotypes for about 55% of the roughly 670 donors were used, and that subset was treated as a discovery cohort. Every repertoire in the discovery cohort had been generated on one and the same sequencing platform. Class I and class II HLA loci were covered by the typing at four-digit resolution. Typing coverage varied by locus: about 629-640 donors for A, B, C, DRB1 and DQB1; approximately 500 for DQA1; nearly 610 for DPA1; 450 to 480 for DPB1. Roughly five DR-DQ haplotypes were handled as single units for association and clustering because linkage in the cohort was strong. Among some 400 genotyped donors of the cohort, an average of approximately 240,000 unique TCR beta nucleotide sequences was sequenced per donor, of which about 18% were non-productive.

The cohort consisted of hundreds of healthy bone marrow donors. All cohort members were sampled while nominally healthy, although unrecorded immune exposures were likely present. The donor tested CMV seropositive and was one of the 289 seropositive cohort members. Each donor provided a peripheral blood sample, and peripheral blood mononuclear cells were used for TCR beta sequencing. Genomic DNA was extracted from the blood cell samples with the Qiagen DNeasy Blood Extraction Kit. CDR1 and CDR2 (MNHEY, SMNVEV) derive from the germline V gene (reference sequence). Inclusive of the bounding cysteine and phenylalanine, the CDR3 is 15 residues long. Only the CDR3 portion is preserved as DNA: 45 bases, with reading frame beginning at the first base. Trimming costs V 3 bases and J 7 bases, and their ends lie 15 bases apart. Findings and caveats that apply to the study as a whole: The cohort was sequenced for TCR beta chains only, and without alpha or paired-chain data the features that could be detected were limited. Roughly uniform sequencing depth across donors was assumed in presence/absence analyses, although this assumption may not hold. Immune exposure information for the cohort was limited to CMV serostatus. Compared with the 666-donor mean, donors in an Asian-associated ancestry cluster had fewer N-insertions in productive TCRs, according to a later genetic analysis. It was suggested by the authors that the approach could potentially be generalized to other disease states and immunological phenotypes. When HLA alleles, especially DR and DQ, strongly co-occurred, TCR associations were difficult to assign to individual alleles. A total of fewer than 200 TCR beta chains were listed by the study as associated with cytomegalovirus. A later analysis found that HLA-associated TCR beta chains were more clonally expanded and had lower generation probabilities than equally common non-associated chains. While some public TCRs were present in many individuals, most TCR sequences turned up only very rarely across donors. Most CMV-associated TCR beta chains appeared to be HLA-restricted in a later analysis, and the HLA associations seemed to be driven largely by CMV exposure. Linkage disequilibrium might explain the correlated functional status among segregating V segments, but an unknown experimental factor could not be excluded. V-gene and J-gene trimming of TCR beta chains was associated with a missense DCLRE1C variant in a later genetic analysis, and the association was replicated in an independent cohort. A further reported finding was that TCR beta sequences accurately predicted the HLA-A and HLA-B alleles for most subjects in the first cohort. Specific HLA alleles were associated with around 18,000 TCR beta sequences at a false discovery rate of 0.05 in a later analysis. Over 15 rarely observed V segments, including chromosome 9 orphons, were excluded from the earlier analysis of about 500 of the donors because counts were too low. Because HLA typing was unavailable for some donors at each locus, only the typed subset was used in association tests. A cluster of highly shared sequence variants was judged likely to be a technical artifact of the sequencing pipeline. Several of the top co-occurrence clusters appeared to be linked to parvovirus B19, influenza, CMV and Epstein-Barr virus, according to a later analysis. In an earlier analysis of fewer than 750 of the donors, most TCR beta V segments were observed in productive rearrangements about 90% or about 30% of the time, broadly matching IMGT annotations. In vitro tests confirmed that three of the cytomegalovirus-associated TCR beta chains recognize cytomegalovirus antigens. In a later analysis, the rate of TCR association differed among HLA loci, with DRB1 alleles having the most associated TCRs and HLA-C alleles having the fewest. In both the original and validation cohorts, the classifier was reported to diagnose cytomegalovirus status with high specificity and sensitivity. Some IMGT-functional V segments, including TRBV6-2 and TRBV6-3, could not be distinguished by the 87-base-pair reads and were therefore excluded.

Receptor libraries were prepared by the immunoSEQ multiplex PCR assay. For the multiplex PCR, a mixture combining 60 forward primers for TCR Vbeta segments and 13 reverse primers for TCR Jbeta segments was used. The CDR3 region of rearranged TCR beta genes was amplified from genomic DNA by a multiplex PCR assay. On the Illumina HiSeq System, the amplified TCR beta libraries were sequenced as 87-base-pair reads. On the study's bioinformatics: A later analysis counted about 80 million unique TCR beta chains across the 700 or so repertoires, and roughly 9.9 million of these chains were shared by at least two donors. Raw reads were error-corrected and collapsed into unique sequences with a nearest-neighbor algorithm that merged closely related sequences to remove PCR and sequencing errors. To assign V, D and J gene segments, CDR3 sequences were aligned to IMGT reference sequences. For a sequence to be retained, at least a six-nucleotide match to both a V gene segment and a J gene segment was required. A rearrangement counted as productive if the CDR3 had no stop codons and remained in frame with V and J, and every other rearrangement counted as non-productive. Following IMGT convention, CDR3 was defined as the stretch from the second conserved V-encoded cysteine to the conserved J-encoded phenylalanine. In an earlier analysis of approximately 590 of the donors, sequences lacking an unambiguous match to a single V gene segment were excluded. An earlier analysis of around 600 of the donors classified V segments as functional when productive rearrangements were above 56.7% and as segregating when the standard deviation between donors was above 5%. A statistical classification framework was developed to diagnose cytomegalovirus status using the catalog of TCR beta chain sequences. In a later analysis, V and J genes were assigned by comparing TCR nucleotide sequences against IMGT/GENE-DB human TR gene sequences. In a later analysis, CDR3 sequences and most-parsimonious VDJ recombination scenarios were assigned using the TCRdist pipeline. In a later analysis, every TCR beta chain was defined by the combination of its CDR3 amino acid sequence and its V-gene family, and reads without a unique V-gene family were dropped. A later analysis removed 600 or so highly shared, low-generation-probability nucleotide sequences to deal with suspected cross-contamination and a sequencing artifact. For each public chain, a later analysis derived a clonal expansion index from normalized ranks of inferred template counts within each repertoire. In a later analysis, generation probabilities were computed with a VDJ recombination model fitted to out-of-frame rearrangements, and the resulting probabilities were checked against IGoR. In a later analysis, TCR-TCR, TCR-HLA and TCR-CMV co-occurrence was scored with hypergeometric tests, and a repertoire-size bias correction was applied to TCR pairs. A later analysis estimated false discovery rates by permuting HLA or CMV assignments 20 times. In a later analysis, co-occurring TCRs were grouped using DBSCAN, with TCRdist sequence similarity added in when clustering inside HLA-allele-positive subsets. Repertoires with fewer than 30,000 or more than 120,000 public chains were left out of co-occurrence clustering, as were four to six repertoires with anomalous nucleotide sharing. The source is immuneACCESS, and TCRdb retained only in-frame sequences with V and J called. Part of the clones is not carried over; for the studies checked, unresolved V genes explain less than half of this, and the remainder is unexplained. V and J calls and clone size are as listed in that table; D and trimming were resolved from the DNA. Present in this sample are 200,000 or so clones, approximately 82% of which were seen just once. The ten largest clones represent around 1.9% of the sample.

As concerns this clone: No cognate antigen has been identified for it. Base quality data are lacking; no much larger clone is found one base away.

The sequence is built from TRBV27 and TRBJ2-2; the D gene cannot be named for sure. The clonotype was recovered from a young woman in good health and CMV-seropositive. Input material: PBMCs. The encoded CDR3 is CASSFSTSSGGELFF. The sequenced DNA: TGTGCCAGCAGTTTCTCGACGAGTTCGGGCGGGGAGCTGTTTTTT.